The next 22 T cell receptor beta chains were all read from a single sample in a study of technical replicates of blood from a few donors (dated by TCRdb to the late 2010s). Library creation used the immunoSEQ multiplex PCR assay. This is the immuneACCESS table as TCRdb keeps it, with only in-frame sequences that have V and J called. A part of the clones is gone; compared with another copy, unresolved V genes explain less than half, and the rest is unexplained. The sample table contains fewer than 100,000 clones; only one count was recorded for about 95% of them. Of the sample, 0.25% to 0.35% falls within the top ten clones. Sample: T cells isolated from PBMCs. These receptors were taken from a human donor in good health.

The rearrangement joins TRBV4-3 to TRBJ1-1, with 9 bases matching TRBD1. The ends lost 2 bases at V and 1 base at J; junction bases unmatched: 8. This CDR3 comprises 17 residues. Looked up from germline, CDR1 is LGHNA and CDR2 is YSLEER. The CDR3 sequence: CASSQLGQGRGNTEAFF. CDR3 bases: TGCGCCAGCAGCCAATTGGGACAGGGAAGGGGGAACACTGAAGCTTTCTTT.

The chain combines TRBV6-1 with TRBJ1-6; D unresolved. The V end was cut by 3 bases, the J end by 3 bases, with 12 bases between. The length of the CDR3 is 16 residues. The V gene's germline CDR1 is MNHNS and CDR2 SASEGT. The CDR3 nucleotides are TGTGCCAGCAGTGACCCCGGGAACAGCTATAATTCACCCCTCCACTTT. Translating gives CASSDPGNSYNSPLHF.

This clone is a singleton in its sample. The CDR3 DNA reads TGTGCCAGCAGTTCCTACTACGAGCAGTACTTC. This translates into CASSSYYEQYF. The chain links TRBV6-6 to TRBJ2-7; D gene ambiguous. This CDR3 is 11 amino acids long. Germline V lookup: CDR1 MNHNY, CDR2 SVGAGI (reference sequence). V lost 4 bases and J 3 bases, leaving 4 bases between the germline ends.

The gene calls are TRBV5-1 and TRBJ2-1; D is possibly TRBD1 (5 bases). The CDR3 extends over 14 amino acids. In germline, CDR1 is SGHRS, CDR2 YFSETQ. Trimming left V 4 bases short and J 0 bases short, with 8 bases between. In DNA, the CDR3 is TGCGCCAGCAGCCCAGACAGCTCCTACAATGAGCAGTTCTTC. It encodes CASSPDSSYNEQFF.

The CDR3 here is CASSLRRTGSYNEQFF. The DNA for the CDR3 is TGTGCCAGCAGCTTAAGAAGGACAGGGTCCTACAATGAGCAGTTCTTC. The V call is TRBV7-8, the J call TRBJ2-1, with 8 bases lining up with TRBD1. The CDR3 contains 16 residues. The junction had 4 bases not matched to a gene; V was cut back by 2 bases and J by 1 base. Germline V CDR1 and CDR2: SGHVS, FQNEAQ.

The V gene is TRBV28, the J gene TRBJ2-7, with 8 bases that match TRBD2. CDR3 length: 15 amino acids. The V and J ends lost 7 bases and 3 bases, in that order; junction bases with no gene match: 11. Germline-derived CDR1 and CDR2 are MDHEN and SYDVKM. DNA for the CDR3: TGTGCCAGCACGCAGAAGCGGGAGAGTATCTACGAGCAGTACTTC. Protein: CASTQKRESIYEQYF.

The V gene is TRBV9, the J gene TRBJ2-1, with 10 bases aligning to TRBD2. Germline trimming cut 6 bases from V and 7 bases from J; bases unmatched to any gene: 10. There are 15 residues in the CDR3. Germline loops: CDR1 SGDLS, CDR2 YYNGEE. The chain's CDR3 is CASTMVGTSVNEQFF. The CDR3 DNA reads as TGTGCCAGCACCATGGTGGGGACTAGCGTAAATGAGCAGTTCTTC. Combining the CDR3 with reference TRBV9 and TRBJ2-1 gives the whole variable domain DSGVTQTPKHLITATGQRVTLRCSPRSGDLSVYWYQQSLDQGLQFLIQYYNGEERAKGNILERFSAQQFPDLHSELNLSSLELGDSALYFCASTMVGTSVNEQFFGPGTRLTVL.

V usage is TRBV27 and J usage is TRBJ2-7; weak D call: TRBD1 (6 bases). V shed 5 bases and J shed 6 bases, with 14 bases lying between them. Germline CDR1 and CDR2: MNHEY and SMNVEV (reference sequence). The CDR3 sequence is 13 residues long. This CDR3 reads CASSPGQFGEQYF. CDR3 coding DNA: TGTGCCAGCAGTCCCGGACAGTTTGGCGAGCAGTACTTC.

The chain joins TRBV4-3 to TRBJ2-7, with TRBD2 matching 7 bases. Unmatched junction bases numbered 5, after V lost 0 bases and J lost 3 bases. This CDR3 region has 15 residues. In germline, CDR1 is LGHNA, CDR2 YSLEER. CDR3 amino acids: CASSQEAGFHYEQYF. The CDR3 DNA sequence: TGCGCCAGCAGCCAAGAAGCGGGATTCCACTACGAGCAGTACTTC.

This clone was found once. The chain carries TRBV7-2 and TRBJ1-3; D may be TRBD1 (5 bases). The CDR3 totals 15 residues. Germline V gene data show CDR1 as SGHTA and CDR2 as FQGNSA. Between the trimmed V and J ends, which lost 0 bases and 3 bases, there was a span of 9 bases. CDR3 sequence reads: CASSLAQGFGNTIYF. CDR3 DNA: TGTGCCAGCAGCTTAGCCCAGGGTTTTGGAAACACCATATATTTT.

The V gene is TRBV7-3, the J gene TRBJ2-1; TRBD2 matches at 11 bases. The germline V gene has CDR1 SGHTA and CDR2 FQGTGA. This CDR3 contains 17 residues. V gave up 3 bases and J gave up 2 bases; unmatched junction bases: 6. CDR3 in DNA: TGTGCCAGCAGCTTCACTAGCGGGAGCACCCCCTACAATGAGCAGTTCTTC. This gives the protein CASSFTSGSTPYNEQFF.

The chain recombines TRBV28 with TRBJ2-7, with D possibly being TRBD2 (5 bases). CDR3 length: 14 amino acids. Germline CDR1 MDHEN, CDR2 SYDVKM. Trimming took 3 bases from V and 5 from J, leaving 14 bases between them. CDR3 DNA sequence: TGTGCCAGCAGTTTCGCCGGGGTCGATAACGAGCAGTACTTC. Its protein product is CASSFAGVDNEQYF.

This clone was seen just once. This chain connects TRBV5-1 to TRBJ2-1, with D unclear. Germline lookup yields CDR1 SGHRS and CDR2 YFSETQ. This CDR3 comprises 12 residues. V was pared by 4 bases and J by 8 bases, with 10 bases between. The CDR3 DNA reads as TGCGCCAGCAGCGCACCTGCGGATGAGCAGTTCTTC. Amino acid sequence: CASSAPADEQFF.

The J gene is TRBJ2-7, the V gene TRBV9, with unresolved D. This CDR3 is built from 13 residues. V was trimmed by 0 bases and J by 3 bases, leaving 7 bases between them. The germline CDR1 and CDR2 sequences are SGDLS and YYNGEE. The CDR3 DNA reads TGTGCCAGCAGCGTAGAGCCTCTCTACGAGCAGTACTTC. The encoded protein is CASSVEPLYEQYF.

V usage is TRBV2 and J usage is TRBJ2-7; the match to TRBD2 covers 7 bases. CDR3 length: 14 amino acids. The germline V gene encodes CDR1 SNHLY and CDR2 FYNNEI. The V and J ends lost 8 bases and 3 bases, in that order; junction bases with no gene match: 10. This CDR3 is CASAWTSSSYEQYF. The CDR3 DNA reads TGTGCCAGCGCGTGGACTAGTAGTAGCTACGAGCAGTACTTC.

On this clone: The junction departs from the called germline gene at one end, perhaps through a read error. The chain's CDR3 is CASRLDVGETQYF. The CDR3, as DNA: TGTGCCAGCAGATTAGACGTCGGAGAGACCCAGTACTTC. The rearrangement links TRBV7-9 to TRBJ2-5; D is undetermined. The CDR3 has 13 amino acids. Germline CDR1 and CDR2: SEHNR and FQNEAQ (reference sequence).

V and J are TRBV19 and TRBJ2-1, with TRBD2 identical over 8 bases. Germline-derived CDR1 and CDR2 are LNHDA and SQIVND (reference sequence). The CDR3 loop spans 13 amino acids. V lost 5 bases to trimming and J lost 7 bases; unmatched junction nucleotides: 4. CDR3 DNA: TGTGCCAGTAGTTTGACTAGCGATAATGAGCAGTTCTTC. Translation gives CASSLTSDNEQFF.

The V and J genes are TRBV7-3 and TRBJ2-7, with 13 bases aligning to TRBD2. The CDR3 length is 15 residues. Trimming took 5 bases from V and 5 from J; bases not matched to a gene: 6. Germline values: CDR1 SGHTA, CDR2 FQGTGA. CDR3 DNA: TGTGCCAGCAGCCCAGGACTAGCGGGAGTAGACGAGCAGTACTTC. Protein: CASSPGLAGVDEQYF.

The chain couples TRBV13 to TRBJ2-5, with 10 nucleotides matching TRBD2. The CDR3 is 15 amino acids. In germline, CDR1 is PRHDT, CDR2 FYEKMQ (reference sequence). The J segment lost 2 bases and the V segment lost 5 bases, leaving 5 bases of the junction unmatched. The DNA of the CDR3 is TGTGCCAGCAGCCCCCGGACTAGCGGTCAAGAGACCCAGTACTTC. Its protein is CASSPRTSGQETQYF.

This sequence joins TRBV19 and TRBJ2-4, with 7 bases matching TRBD1. The CDR3 loop spans 15 amino acids. Germline V gene data show CDR1 as LNHDA and CDR2 as SQIVND (reference sequence). V lost 3 bases to trimming and J lost 3 bases; unmatched junction nucleotides: 5. CDR3 DNA: TGTGCCAGTAGTATCCCCCGGGACAGCAAAAACATTCAGTACTTC. As protein: CASSIPRDSKNIQYF.

This clone was detected a few times. The rearrangement links TRBV12-5 to TRBJ2-6; D uncertain. Between the trimmed V and J ends, which lost 5 bases and 0 bases, there was a span of 17 bases. There are 18 residues in the CDR3. Germline lookup yields CDR1 LGHNT and CDR2 FRNRAP. CDR3 coding DNA: TGTGCTAGTGGTAAGGATAGACACGCCAACTCTGGGGCCAACGTCCTGACTTTC. Translation gives CASGKDRHANSGANVLTF.

The CDR3 DNA is TGTGCCAGCAGTTTAAGCGGGAGCTCCTACGAGCAGTACTTC. It translates to CASSLSGSSYEQYF. The rearrangement joins TRBV27 to TRBJ2-7, with 8 bases that match TRBD2. J gave up 0 bases and V 2 bases, and 0 bases lay outside the gene matches. Germline CDR1 is MNHEY and CDR2 is SMNVEV (reference sequence). This CDR3 has 14 amino acids.